This T cell receptor (beta chain) was found in a study of human T cells and chemical hapten exposure. The library gave individual cDNA molecules unique molecular identifiers. TCRdb called the RACE reads again in MiXCR, with one record for every CDR3 protein. Found here are fewer than 100,000 distinct CDR3 sequences, about 9.3% of them singletons; the top ten hold approximately 2%. Many counts were recorded for this clonotype. What it binds is not known. Study-wide points: DPC sensitization produced no change in TCRs with frequency above 1 in 1000.

Time point noted: patch test 2, 6 weeks after DPC sensitization. Treatment of the sample: therapeutic diphenylcyclopropenone sensitization with weekly scalp DPC. The source of this sequence is a woman in her forties with alopecia areata. Some clones in this sample may be carry-over from other donors' samples. This material consisted of whole blood, taken in connection with sensitization to the hapten diphenylcyclopropenone (DPC).

The CDR3 DNA sequence: TGCAGTGTTGAGGGTGGGGCCTATGAAAAACTGTTTTTT. Protein product: CSVEGGAYEKLFF. The chain is built from TRBV20-1 and TRBJ1-4; TRBD1 might be the D (5 bases). Trimming left V 7 bases short and J 6 bases short, with 15 bases between. The CDR3 has 13 residues. Germline V gives CDR1 DFQATT, CDR2 SNEGSKA (reference sequence).